Listed below are T cell receptor beta chains from one sample, sequenced in a study of cytomegalovirus exposure and HLA in healthy donors. This table comes from immunoSEQ multiplex PCR, and its TCRdb copy is limited to in-frame clones, with some not included. The data hold 65,000 to 95,000 clones, with 70% to 85% observed a single time. The sample was PBMCs. The receptors here all came from a human donor in good health. Both conserved end residues are part of each CDR3. The D gene is left open where the match is weak. The listing skips clone size in some rows; elsewhere it reads once, few, many or a size class.

v_gene: TRBV2; abundance: NA; j_gene: TRBJ2-7; d_gene: TRBD2; CDR3nt: TGTGCCAGCAGTGAAATTAGCGGGGGATTCGAGCAGTACTTC; CDR3aa: CASSEISGGFEQYF
v_gene: TRBV19; abundance: once; j_gene: TRBJ1-4; d_gene: TRBD1; CDR3nt: TGTGCCAGTAGCGTTGGGACAGCAACTAATGAAAAACTGTTTTTT; CDR3aa: CASSVGTATNEKLFF
v_gene: TRBV5-1; abundance: once; j_gene: TRBJ2-2; d_gene: TRBD1; CDR3nt: TGCGCCAGCAGCTTCTCCTTGACAGGGGGCACCGGGGAGCTGTTTTTT; CDR3aa: CASSFSLTGGTGELFF
v_gene: TRBV9; abundance: NA; j_gene: TRBJ2-4; d_gene: NA; CDR3nt: TGTGCCAGCAGCGTGGAGGGGGGGCTAGCCAAAAACATTCAGTACTTC; CDR3aa: CASSVEGGLAKNIQYF
v_gene: TRBV19; abundance: NA; j_gene: TRBJ1-1; d_gene: NA; CDR3nt: TGTGCCAGTAGCCGTTCCCCCGAGGGGGTGCGGTCAGCTTTCTTT; CDR3aa: CASSRSPEGVRSAFF
v_gene: TRBV4-2; abundance: NA; j_gene: TRBJ2-2; d_gene: TRBD2; CDR3nt: TGTGCCAGCAGCCAAATGGGCGGAGCGGGGTACACCGGGGAGCTGTTTTTT; CDR3aa: CASSQMGGAGYTGELFF
v_gene: TRBV4-1; abundance: NA; j_gene: TRBJ2-1; d_gene: TRBD2; CDR3nt: TGCGCCAGCAGCCAAGGTCCCAGCGGGGGATACAATGAGCAGTTCTTC; CDR3aa: CASSQGPSGGYNEQFF
v_gene: TRBV9; abundance: NA; j_gene: TRBJ2-1; d_gene: TRBD2; CDR3nt: TGTGCCAGCAGCGTAGGAGGAGGTAGCGGGGCCTACAATGAGCAGTTCTTC; CDR3aa: CASSVGGGSGAYNEQFF
v_gene: TRBV6-9; abundance: NA; j_gene: TRBJ1-5; d_gene: NA; CDR3nt: TGTGCCAGCAGCACCTATGGCAATCAGCCCCAGCATTTT; CDR3aa: CASSTYGNQPQHF
v_gene: TRBV7-2; abundance: NA; j_gene: TRBJ2-1; d_gene: NA; CDR3nt: TGTGCCAGCAGCCGCGGCAGCTCCTACAATGAGCAGTTCTTC; CDR3aa: CASSRGSSYNEQFF
v_gene: TRBV5-1; abundance: NA; j_gene: TRBJ2-3; d_gene: NA; CDR3nt: TGCGCCAGCAGTTCGTTGGATACGCAGTATTTT; CDR3aa: CASSSLDTQYF
v_gene: TRBV23-1; abundance: NA; j_gene: TRBJ1-5; d_gene: TRBD1; CDR3nt: TGCGCCAGCAGTCAGACAGGGGGCAATCAGCCCCAGCATTTT; CDR3aa: CASSQTGGNQPQHF
v_gene: TRBV5-1; abundance: NA; j_gene: TRBJ2-1; d_gene: TRBD2; CDR3nt: TGCGCCAGCAGCTTCCAGCGGGGGGGCTACAATGAGCAGTTCTTC; CDR3aa: CASSFQRGGYNEQFF
v_gene: TRBV4-1; abundance: NA; j_gene: TRBJ1-5; d_gene: NA; CDR3nt: TGCGCCAGCAGCCAAGAGGAGGCCAGCAATCAGCCCCAGCATTTT; CDR3aa: CASSQEEASNQPQHF
v_gene: TRBV6-5; abundance: NA; j_gene: TRBJ2-3; d_gene: TRBD2; CDR3nt: TGTGCCAGCAGTTACTCACCGGGGGGGAGCACAGATACGCAGTATTTT; CDR3aa: CASSYSPGGSTDTQYF
v_gene: TRBV5-1; abundance: NA; j_gene: TRBJ1-2; d_gene: NA; CDR3nt: TGCGCCAGCAGCTTGGGGGGGCCTAACTATGGCTACACCTTC; CDR3aa: CASSLGGPNYGYTF
v_gene: TRBV19; abundance: NA; j_gene: TRBJ2-5; d_gene: NA; CDR3nt: TGTGCCAGTAGTCAGGGCGGCGAGACCCAGTACTTC; CDR3aa: CASSQGGETQYF
v_gene: TRBV15; abundance: NA; j_gene: TRBJ1-1; d_gene: TRBD1; CDR3nt: TGTGCCACCAGCAGAGAGGGACAGGGGATAATGAACACTGAAGCTTTCTTT; CDR3aa: CATSREGQGIMNTEAFF
v_gene: TRBV5-4; abundance: NA; j_gene: TRBJ1-1; d_gene: NA; CDR3nt: TGTGCCAGCAGCGTTCAACGAGGCACTGAAGCTTTCTTT; CDR3aa: CASSVQRGTEAFF
v_gene: TRBV5-4; abundance: NA; j_gene: TRBJ2-1; d_gene: NA; CDR3nt: TGTGCCAGCAGCGTAGACCCCCGGACATGGAATGAGCAGTTCTTC; CDR3aa: CASSVDPRTWNEQFF
v_gene: TRBV6-5; abundance: NA; j_gene: TRBJ1-2; d_gene: NA; CDR3nt: TGTGCCAGCAGTTACTCGGGGGGGGTCTATGGCTACACCTTC; CDR3aa: CASSYSGGVYGYTF
v_gene: TRBV4-1; abundance: few; j_gene: TRBJ1-2; d_gene: NA; CDR3nt: TGCGCCAGCAGCCAAGGTACAGGCTATGGCTACACCTTC; CDR3aa: CASSQGTGYGYTF
v_gene: TRBV7-9; abundance: NA; j_gene: TRBJ1-1; d_gene: NA; CDR3nt: TGTGCCAGCAGCTGGAGACAGGATCACACTGAAGCTTTCTTT; CDR3aa: CASSWRQDHTEAFF
v_gene: TRBV2; abundance: NA; j_gene: TRBJ2-7; d_gene: TRBD1; CDR3nt: TGTGCCAGACAAATGGACAGGGGGCCCTCCTACGAGCAGTACTTC; CDR3aa: CARQMDRGPSYEQYF